This T cell receptor (beta chain) was documented in a study of shared clonotypes between healthy human individuals. Study details: A donor's plate count was three for CD4 naive and three for CD4 memory; CD8 naive had two and CD8 memory one. Study-wide results and caveats: Only a few donors were included, so the genetic and exposure-history diversity represented was limited.

All donors were healthy HIV-negative adults lacking recent acute infections or vaccinations. Every subset's genomic DNA went evenly onto several immunoSEQ plates. Some clones are missing from TCRdb's copy, which holds only in-frame ones; the method was immunoSEQ multiplex PCR. The sample contains about 1.4 million clones, roughly 97% of which appear only once. This CDR3 comprises 14 residues. This clone appeared a single time. Its target is not known. The sample consisted of naive CD4+ T cells sorted from blood. Subset reported: CD45RA+ positively selected. This clonotype originated in a man aged 30 to 45 in good health. V is TRBV21-1 and J is TRBJ1-5; the table calls TRBD1, which could not be checked here. TRBV21-1 is tagged as a pseudogene. CDR3 sequence (DNA): TGTGCCAGCCCCACCGGACAGTGCAATCAGCCCCAGCATTTT. Its protein product is CASPTGQCNQPQHF.